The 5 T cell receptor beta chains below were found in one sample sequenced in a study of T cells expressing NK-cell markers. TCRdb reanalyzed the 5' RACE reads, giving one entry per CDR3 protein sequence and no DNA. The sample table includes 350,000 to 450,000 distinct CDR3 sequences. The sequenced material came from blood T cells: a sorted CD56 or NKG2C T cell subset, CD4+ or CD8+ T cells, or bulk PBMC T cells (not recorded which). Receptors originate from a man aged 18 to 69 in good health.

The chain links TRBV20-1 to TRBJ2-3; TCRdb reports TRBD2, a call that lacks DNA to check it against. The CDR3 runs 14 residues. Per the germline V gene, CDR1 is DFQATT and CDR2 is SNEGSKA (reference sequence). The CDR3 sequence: CSASQRGGTYTQYF.

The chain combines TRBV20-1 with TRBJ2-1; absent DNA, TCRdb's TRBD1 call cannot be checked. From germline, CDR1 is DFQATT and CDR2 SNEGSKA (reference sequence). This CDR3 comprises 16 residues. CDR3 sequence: CSARNQAGGSPWEQFF.

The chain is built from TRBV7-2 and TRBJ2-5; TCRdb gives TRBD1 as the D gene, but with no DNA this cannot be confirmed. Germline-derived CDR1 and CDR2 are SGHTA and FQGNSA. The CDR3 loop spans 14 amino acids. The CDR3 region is CASSLVPLLETQYF.

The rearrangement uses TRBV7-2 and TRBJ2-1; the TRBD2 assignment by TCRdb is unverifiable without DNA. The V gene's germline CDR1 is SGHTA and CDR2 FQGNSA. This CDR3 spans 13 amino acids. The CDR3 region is CASSRGTSNEQFF.

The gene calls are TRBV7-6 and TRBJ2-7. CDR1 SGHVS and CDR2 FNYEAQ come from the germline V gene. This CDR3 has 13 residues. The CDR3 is CASSLFTNYEQYF. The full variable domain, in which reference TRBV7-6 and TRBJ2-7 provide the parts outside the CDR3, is GAGVSQSPRYKVTKRGQDVALRCDPISGHVSLYWYRQALGQGPEFLTYFNYEAQQDKSGLPNDRFSAERPEGSISTLTIQRTEQRDSAMYRCASSLFTNYEQYFGPGTRLTVT.